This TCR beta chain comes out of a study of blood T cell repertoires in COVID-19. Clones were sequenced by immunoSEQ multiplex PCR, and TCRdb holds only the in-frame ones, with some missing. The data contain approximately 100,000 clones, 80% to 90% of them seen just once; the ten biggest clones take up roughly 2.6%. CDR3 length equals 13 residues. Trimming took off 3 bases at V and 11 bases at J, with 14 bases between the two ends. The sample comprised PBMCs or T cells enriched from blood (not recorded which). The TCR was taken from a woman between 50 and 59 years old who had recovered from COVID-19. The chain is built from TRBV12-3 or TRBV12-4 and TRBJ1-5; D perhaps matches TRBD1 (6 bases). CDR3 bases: TGTGCCAGCAGTTTTGGGACACCCTTGGCCCAGCATTTT. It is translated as CASSFGTPLAQHF.